The 21 T cell receptor beta chains below all came from one sample that was sequenced in a study of PD-L1 blockade in urothelial cancer. Assay: immunoSEQ multiplex PCR; the TCRdb copy retains only in-frame clones and omits some. The repertoire holds about 80,000 clones, about 90% seen once, with 4.5% to 7% in the top ten. Specimen: PBMCs, collected around atezolizumab (anti-PD-L1) treatment. Receptors were obtained from a woman aged 65 to 85 with urothelial cancer.

The chain has TRBV19 and TRBJ1-1; tentative D call: TRBD1 (6 bases). CDR1 and CDR2 from the germline V gene are LNHDA and SQIVND (reference sequence). This CDR3 has 15 residues. Trimming took 4 bases from V and 6 from J, leaving 18 bases between them. The CDR3 is CASSSNREFVAEAFF. CDR3 coding DNA: TGTGCCAGTAGTAGTAACAGGGAGTTCGTGGCTGAAGCTTTCTTT.

The gene calls are TRBV11-2 and TRBJ2-7; D possibly corresponds to TRBD2 (5 bases). The CDR3 is made up of 16 amino acids. Between the trimmed V and J ends, which lost 5 bases and 2 bases, there was a span of 19 bases. Germline V gives CDR1 SGHAT, CDR2 FQNNGV. This CDR3 is CASSTTLLSDPYEQYF. The CDR3 DNA is TGTGCCAGCAGCACTACCCTTCTTAGCGACCCCTACGAGCAGTACTTC.

This clone occurred a few times. J is TRBJ1-5 and V is TRBV4-2; D not certain. Germline loops: CDR1 LGHNA, CDR2 YNFKEQ. This CDR3 has 13 amino acids. The ends were cut back, 0 bases at V and 3 bases at J, with 3 bases in the middle. This CDR3 is CASSQDLNQPQHF. CDR3 coding DNA: TGTGCCAGCAGCCAAGATCTCAATCAGCCCCAGCATTTT.

The chain uses TRBV4-1 and TRBJ2-1, with D hard to call. Deletions cut 0 bases from V and 0 bases from J, with 6 bases between. Per the germline V gene, CDR1 is MGHRA and CDR2 is YSYEKL. The CDR3 is 15 amino acids. The CDR3 here is CASSQDSFSYNEQFF. CDR3 in DNA: TGCGCCAGCAGCCAAGACAGTTTCTCCTACAATGAGCAGTTCTTC.

This chain links TRBV5-1 with TRBJ2-2; 9 bases line up with TRBD2. The CDR3 is made up of 17 amino acids. Trimming removed 4 bases from V and 7 bases from J; junction bases left unmatched: 14. Germline values: CDR1 SGHRS, CDR2 YFSETQ. The CDR3 region is CASSAGLANSGNGELFF. CDR3 DNA sequence: TGCGCCAGCAGCGCGGGACTAGCAAATTCGGGGAACGGGGAGCTGTTTTTT.

DNA of the CDR3: TGTGCCAGCAGCGTGCGACTAGCGGGAAGCACCGGGGAGCTGTTTTTT. Protein: CASSVRLAGSTGELFF. The rearrangement links TRBV7-9 to TRBJ2-2; TRBD2 aligns across 11 bases. Germline-derived CDR1 and CDR2 are SEHNR and FQNEAQ (reference sequence). The junction had 6 bases not matched to a gene; V was cut back by 5 bases and J by 4 bases. The CDR3 covers 16 residues.

Comment on this clone: A junction end diverges from the germline sequence, so it may reflect a read error. The chain joins TRBV20-1 to TRBJ2-1; TRBD1 is a possible D gene (6 bases). The germline gives CDR1 DFQATT, CDR2 SNEGSKA (reference sequence). The CDR3 runs 10 residues. The CDR3 DNA follows: TGCAGTGCCCCCAGGGGTCTACAGATCTTC. This gives the protein CSAPRGLQIF.

The rearrangement joins TRBV6-6 to TRBJ1-4; a weak D match, TRBD1 (6 bases). The CDR3 covers 15 residues. V was shortened by 3 bases and J by 6 bases, with 14 bases between the two germline ends. The germline gives CDR1 MNHNY, CDR2 SVGAGI (reference sequence). The CDR3 region has the DNA TGTGCCAGCAGTTATCTAGGACAGTACCATGAAAAACTGTTTTTT. Amino acid sequence: CASSYLGQYHEKLFF.

V gene TRBV7-9 combines with J gene TRBJ2-5, with TRBD1 matching over 8 bases. V was clipped by 1 base and J by 1 base; unmatched bases: 11. Germline loops: CDR1 SEHNR, CDR2 FQNEAQ (reference sequence). The CDR3 is 18 amino acids. This chain's CDR3 is CASSLGSATGDAQETQYF. The DNA for the CDR3 is TGTGCCAGCAGCTTAGGAAGTGCGACAGGGGACGCCCAAGAGACCCAGTACTTC.

The chain combines TRBV28 with TRBJ2-2; the match to TRBD1 covers 7 bases. After removal of 6 bases from V and 7 bases from J, the junction contained 5 bases not matched to a gene. Per the germline V gene, CDR1 is MDHEN and CDR2 is SYDVKM. The CDR3 is made up of 13 amino acids. The CDR3 sequence: CASRGQSFGELFF. For the CDR3, the DNA is TGTGCCAGCAGGGGACAGTCTTTCGGGGAGCTGTTTTTT.

The chain uses TRBV5-5 and TRBJ2-7; D is perhaps TRBD1 (6 bases). Trimming shortened V by 4 bases and J by 5 bases, and 16 bases separated the two germline ends. Germline CDR1 and CDR2: SGHKS and YYEKEE (reference sequence). The CDR3 runs 14 residues. The CDR3 sequence is CASSQLQGIDEQYF. The CDR3 region has the DNA TGTGCCAGCAGCCAGCTCCAGGGGATCGACGAGCAGTACTTC. Variable domain in full (rest from reference TRBV5-5 and TRBJ2-7): DAGVTQSPTHLIKTRGQQVTLRCSPISGHKSVSWYQQVLGQGPQFIFQYYEKEERGRGNFPDRFSARQFPNYSSELNVNALLLGDSALYLCASSQLQGIDEQYFGPGTRLTVT.

This clone was found once. The DNA for the CDR3 is TGTGCCAGCAGACGCGCAGGGGGCACTGAAGCTTTCTTT. Translation gives CASRRAGGTEAFF. The chain combines TRBV5-4 with TRBJ1-1; 7 bases match TRBD1. The junction had 5 bases not matched to a gene; V was cut back by 5 bases and J by 4 bases. The germline gives CDR1 SGHNT, CDR2 YYREEE (reference sequence). The CDR3 spans 13 residues. The full variable domain, completed using reference TRBV5-4 and TRBJ1-1, is ETGVTQSPTHLIKTRGQQVTLRCSSQSGHNTVSWYQQALGQGPQFIFQYYREEENGRGNFPPRFSGLQFPNYSSELNVNALELDDSALYLCASRRAGGTEAFFGQGTRLTVV.

This sequence joins TRBV19 and TRBJ1-2; D unresolved. The CDR3 consists of 13 residues. Germline CDR1 and CDR2: LNHDA and SQIVND (reference sequence). V dropped 5 bases and J dropped 2 bases, with 9 bases sitting between them. The CDR3 DNA reads TGTGCCAGTAGTCTAACAGAGAACTATGGCTACACCTTC. Protein sequence: CASSLTENYGYTF. Complete variable domain (other parts from reference TRBV19 and TRBJ1-2): DGGITQSPKYLFRKEGQNVTLSCEQNLNHDAMYWYRQDPGQGLRLIYYSQIVNDFQKGDIAEGYSVSREKKESFPLTVTSAQKNPTAFYLCASSLTENYGYTFGSGTRLTVV.

This chain links TRBV2 with TRBJ2-5, with a possible D match to TRBD1 (6 bases). Germline V lookup: CDR1 SNHLY, CDR2 FYNNEI. The germline V and J ends were trimmed by 8 bases and 3 bases, with 13 bases remaining between them. CDR3 length equals 13 residues. The CDR3 DNA reads TGTGCCAGCCGTTCCAGGGGAAAAGAGACCCAGTACTTC. Protein sequence: CASRSRGKETQYF.

The rearrangement uses TRBV5-1 and TRBJ2-7; D is unresolved. There are 14 residues in the CDR3. The germline V gene encodes CDR1 SGHRS and CDR2 YFSETQ. Trimming pared 2 bases from V and 3 bases from J, leaving 12 bases between. This CDR3 reads CASSFGDRFYEQYF. The CDR3 nucleotides read TGCGCCAGCAGCTTCGGTGATAGATTCTACGAGCAGTACTTC. Using reference TRBV5-1 and TRBJ2-7 for the parts outside the CDR3, the full variable domain is KAGVTQTPRYLIKTRGQQVTLSCSPISGHRSVSWYQQTPGQGLQFLFEYFSETQRNKGNFPGRFSGRQFSNSRSEMNVSTLELGDSALYLCASSFGDRFYEQYFGPGTRLTVT.

The chain links TRBV13 to TRBJ2-7; TRBD2 aligns across 11 bases. This CDR3 has 16 residues. Per the germline V gene, CDR1 is PRHDT and CDR2 is FYEKMQ (reference sequence). V shed 0 bases and J 4 bases; nucleotides not matched to a gene: 5. The CDR3, as DNA: TGTGCCAGCAGCTTAGGCCAGGGACTAGCGGATTACGAGCAGTACTTC. Translated, it gives CASSLGQGLADYEQYF.

CDR3 DNA sequence: TGTGCCACCAGCAGAGATTCTGGTAGAAGAGATACGCAGTATTTT. It codes for CATSRDSGRRDTQYF. The chain has TRBV15 and TRBJ2-3, with D unclear. The CDR3 consists of 15 residues. Between the trimmed V and J ends, which lost 0 bases and 5 bases, there was a span of 12 bases. CDR1 is LNHNV and CDR2 is YYDKDF in the germline V gene (reference sequence).

The rearrangement uses TRBV7-2 and TRBJ2-5, with D possibly TRBD1 on 5 matching bases. The V gene lost 5 bases and the J gene lost 5 bases, with 15 bases spanning the gap. This CDR3 spans 14 amino acids. Germline V CDR1 and CDR2: SGHTA, FQGNSA. The CDR3 reads CASSNSRVSETQYF. CDR3 coding DNA: TGTGCCAGCAGCAACTCCAGGGTTTCGGAGACCCAGTACTTC.

This chain connects TRBV7-9 to TRBJ1-2, with D possibly matching TRBD1 (6 bases). Germline V lookup: CDR1 SEHNR, CDR2 FQNEAQ (reference sequence). The CDR3 spans 15 residues. Trimming shortened V by 6 bases and J by 4 bases, and 18 bases separated the two germline ends. CDR3 DNA: TGTGCCAGCAGAAAAATACAGGGACACGTCTATGGCTACACCTTC. Its protein product is CASRKIQGHVYGYTF.

The V and J genes are TRBV5-1 and TRBJ1-1; no definite D call. The CDR3 totals 15 residues. Trimming left V 1 base short and J 2 bases short, with 12 bases between. Germline loops: CDR1 SGHRS, CDR2 YFSETQ. CDR3 sequence (DNA): TGCGCCAGCAGCTTGTCGGGAGGGCGCAACACTGAAGCTTTCTTT. Residues: CASSLSGGRNTEAFF.

This rearrangement joins TRBV29-1 to TRBJ1-4; 8 bases are shared with TRBD1. Germline V CDR1 and CDR2: SQVTM, ANQGSEA. This CDR3 has 14 residues. With V trimmed by 6 bases and J by 7 bases, 10 bases remained unmatched. Written as DNA, the CDR3 is TGCAGCGTCAGATATGCGGACAGGGTTGAAAAACTGTTTTTT. Protein sequence: CSVRYADRVEKLFF.